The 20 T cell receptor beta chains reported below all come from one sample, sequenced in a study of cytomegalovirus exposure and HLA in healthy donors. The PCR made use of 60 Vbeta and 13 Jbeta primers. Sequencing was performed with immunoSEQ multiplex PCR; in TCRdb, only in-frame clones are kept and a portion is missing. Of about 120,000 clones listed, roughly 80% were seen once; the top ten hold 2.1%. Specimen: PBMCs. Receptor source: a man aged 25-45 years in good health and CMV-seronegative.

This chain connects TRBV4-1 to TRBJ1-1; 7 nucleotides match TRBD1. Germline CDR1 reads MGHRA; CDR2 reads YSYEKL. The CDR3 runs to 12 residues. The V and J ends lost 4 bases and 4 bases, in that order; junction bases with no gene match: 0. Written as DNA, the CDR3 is TGCGCCAGCAGCCCAGGGGGCACTGAAGCTTTCTTT. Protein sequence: CASSPGGTEAFF.

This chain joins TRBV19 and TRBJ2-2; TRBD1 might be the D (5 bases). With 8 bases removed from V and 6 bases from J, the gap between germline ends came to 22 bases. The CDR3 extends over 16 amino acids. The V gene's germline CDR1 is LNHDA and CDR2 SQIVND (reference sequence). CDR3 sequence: CASFDPLDSFSGELFF. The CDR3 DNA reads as TGTGCCAGTTTCGACCCTCTTGACAGTTTCTCCGGGGAGCTGTTTTTT.

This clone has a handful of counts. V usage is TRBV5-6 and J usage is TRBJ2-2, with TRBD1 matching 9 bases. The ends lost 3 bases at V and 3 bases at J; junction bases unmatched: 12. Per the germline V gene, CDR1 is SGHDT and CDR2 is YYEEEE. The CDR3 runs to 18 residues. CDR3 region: CASSYTGGSILDTGELFF. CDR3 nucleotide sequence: TGTGCCAGCAGCTACACAGGGGGCTCAATTCTCGACACCGGGGAGCTGTTTTTT.

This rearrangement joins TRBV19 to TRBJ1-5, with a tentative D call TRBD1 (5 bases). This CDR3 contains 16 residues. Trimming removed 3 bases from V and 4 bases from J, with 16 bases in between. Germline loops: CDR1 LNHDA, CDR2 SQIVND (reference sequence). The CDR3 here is CASSIIQGGGNQPQHF. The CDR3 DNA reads TGTGCCAGTAGTATTATCCAGGGTGGGGGGAATCAGCCCCAGCATTTT.

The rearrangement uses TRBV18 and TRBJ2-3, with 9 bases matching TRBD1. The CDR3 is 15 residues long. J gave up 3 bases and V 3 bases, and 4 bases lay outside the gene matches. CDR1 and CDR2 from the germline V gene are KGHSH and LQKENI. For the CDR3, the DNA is TGTGCCAGCTCACCTACGGGACAGGGAACAGATACGCAGTATTTT. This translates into CASSPTGQGTDTQYF.

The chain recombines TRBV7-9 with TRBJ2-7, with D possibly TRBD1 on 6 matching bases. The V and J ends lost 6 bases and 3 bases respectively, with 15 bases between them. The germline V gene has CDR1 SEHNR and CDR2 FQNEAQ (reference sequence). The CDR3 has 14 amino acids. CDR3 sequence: CASSPGAGNYEQYF. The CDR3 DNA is TGTGCCAGCAGTCCAGGGGCAGGGAACTACGAGCAGTACTTC.

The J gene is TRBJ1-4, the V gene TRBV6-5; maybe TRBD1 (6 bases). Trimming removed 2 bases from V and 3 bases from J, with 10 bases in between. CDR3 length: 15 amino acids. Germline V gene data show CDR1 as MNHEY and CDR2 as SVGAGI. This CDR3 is CASSYPGVANEKLFF. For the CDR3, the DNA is TGTGCCAGCAGTTACCCAGGGGTAGCTAATGAAAAACTGTTTTTT.

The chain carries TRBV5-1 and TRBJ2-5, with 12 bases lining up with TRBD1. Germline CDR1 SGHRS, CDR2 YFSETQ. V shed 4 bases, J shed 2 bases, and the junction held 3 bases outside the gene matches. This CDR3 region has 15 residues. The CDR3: CASSRGQGAQETQYF. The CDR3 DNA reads TGCGCCAGCAGCCGGGGACAGGGGGCTCAAGAGACCCAGTACTTC.

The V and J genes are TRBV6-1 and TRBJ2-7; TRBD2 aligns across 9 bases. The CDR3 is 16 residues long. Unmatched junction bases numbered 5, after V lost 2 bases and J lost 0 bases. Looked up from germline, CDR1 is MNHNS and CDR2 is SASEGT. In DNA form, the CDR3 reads TGTGCCAGCAGTGAAAGGGCTAGCGGGGTCTCCTACGAGCAGTACTTC. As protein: CASSERASGVSYEQYF.

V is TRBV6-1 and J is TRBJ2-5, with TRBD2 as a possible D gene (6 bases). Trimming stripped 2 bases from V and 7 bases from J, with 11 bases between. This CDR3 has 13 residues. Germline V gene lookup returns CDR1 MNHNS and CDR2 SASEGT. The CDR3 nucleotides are TGTGCCAGCAGTGAAATCGGGGGAGGGACCCAGTACTTC. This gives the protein CASSEIGGGTQYF.

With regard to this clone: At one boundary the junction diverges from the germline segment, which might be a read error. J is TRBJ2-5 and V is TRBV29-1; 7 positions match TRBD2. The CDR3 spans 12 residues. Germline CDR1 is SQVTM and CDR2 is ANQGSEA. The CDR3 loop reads CSGGGAQGTQYF. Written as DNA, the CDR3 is TGCAGCGGGGGAGGGGCCCAAGGGACCCAGTACTTC.

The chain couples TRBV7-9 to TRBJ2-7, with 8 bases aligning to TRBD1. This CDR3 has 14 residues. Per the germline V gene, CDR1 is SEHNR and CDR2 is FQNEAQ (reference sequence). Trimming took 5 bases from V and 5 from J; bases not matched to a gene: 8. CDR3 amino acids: CASSHGQGVHEQYF. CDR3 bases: TGTGCCAGCAGCCACGGACAGGGAGTGCACGAGCAGTACTTC.

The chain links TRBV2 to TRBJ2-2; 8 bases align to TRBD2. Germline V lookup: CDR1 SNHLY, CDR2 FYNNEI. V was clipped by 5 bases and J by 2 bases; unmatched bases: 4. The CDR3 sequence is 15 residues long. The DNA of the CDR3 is TGTGCCAGCAGTCGTAGCGGGGTTAACACCGGGGAGCTGTTTTTT. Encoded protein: CASSRSGVNTGELFF.

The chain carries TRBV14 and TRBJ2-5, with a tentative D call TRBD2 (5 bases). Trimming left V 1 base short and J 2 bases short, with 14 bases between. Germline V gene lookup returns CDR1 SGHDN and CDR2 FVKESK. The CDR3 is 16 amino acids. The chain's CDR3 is CASSQVAGFGQETQYF. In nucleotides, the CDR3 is TGTGCCAGCAGCCAAGTCGCGGGCTTCGGGCAAGAGACCCAGTACTTC.

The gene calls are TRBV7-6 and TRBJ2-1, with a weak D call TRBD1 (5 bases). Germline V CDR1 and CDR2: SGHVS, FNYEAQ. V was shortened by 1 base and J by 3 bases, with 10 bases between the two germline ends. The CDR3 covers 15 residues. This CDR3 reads CASSLETEYYNEQFF. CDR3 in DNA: TGTGCCAGCAGCTTAGAGACAGAATACTACAATGAGCAGTTCTTC.

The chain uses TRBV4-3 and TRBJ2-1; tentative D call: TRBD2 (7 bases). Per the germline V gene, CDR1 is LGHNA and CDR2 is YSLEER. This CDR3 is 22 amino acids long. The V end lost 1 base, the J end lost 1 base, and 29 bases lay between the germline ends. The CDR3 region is CASSQGSSQGLAVIPSYNEQFF. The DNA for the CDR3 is TGCGCCAGCAGCCAAGGATCATCTCAGGGGCTAGCGGTCATACCTTCCTACAATGAGCAGTTCTTC.

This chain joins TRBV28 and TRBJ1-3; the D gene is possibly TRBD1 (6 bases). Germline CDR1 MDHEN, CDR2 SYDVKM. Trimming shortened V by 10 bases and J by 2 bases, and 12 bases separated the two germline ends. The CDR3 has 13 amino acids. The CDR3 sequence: CANLQGTGNTIYF. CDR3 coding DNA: TGTGCCAACCTACAGGGAACTGGAAACACCATATATTTT.

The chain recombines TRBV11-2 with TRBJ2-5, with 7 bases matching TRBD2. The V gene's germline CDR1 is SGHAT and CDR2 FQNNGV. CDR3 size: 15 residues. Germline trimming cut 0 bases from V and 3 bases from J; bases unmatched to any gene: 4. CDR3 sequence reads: CASSLDRRGKETQYF. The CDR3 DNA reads TGTGCCAGCAGCTTAGACCGGCGGGGGAAAGAGACCCAGTACTTC.

CDR3 sequence reads: CASSLGLQWQFF. DNA for the CDR3: TGTGCCAGCAGCTTAGGTTTACAGTGGCAGTTCTTC. The rearrangement uses TRBV7-8 and TRBJ2-1; no clear D gene. Germline CDR1 reads SGHVS; CDR2 reads FQNEAQ. Trimming took off 1 base at V and 12 bases at J, with 10 bases between the two ends. The CDR3 has 12 residues.

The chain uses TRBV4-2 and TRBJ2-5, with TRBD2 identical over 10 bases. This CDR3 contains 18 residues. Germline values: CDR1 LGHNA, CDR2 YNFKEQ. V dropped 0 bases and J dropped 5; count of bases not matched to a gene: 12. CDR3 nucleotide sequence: TGTGCCAGCAGCCAAGATCCTTTAACTAGCGGGACGGGGGAGACCCAGTACTTC. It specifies CASSQDPLTSGTGETQYF.